This paragraph covers one T cell receptor (beta chain) sequence. Its antigen is unknown. This CDR3 is 17 amino acids long. This entry belongs to a study of T-cell reconstitution after alpha-beta-depleted transplantation in children. Unique molecular identifiers were incorporated during preparation of the TCRbeta library. One entry per CDR3 protein, called by TCRdb with MiXCR from the PCR reads. The sample has roughly 570,000 distinct CDR3 sequences; approximately 30% are singletons. Whole-study results and caveats: One year post-transplant, T-cell counts and diversity were largely derived from T cells produced anew. Elevated TCRbeta diversity at day 60 was traced, in some patients, to surviving recipient T cells and thymic progenitors. Reportedly, only several hundred clones from non-depleted graft cells drove alpha-beta T-cell counts at about two months.

The origin of this receptor is a boy younger than two with Wiskott-Aldrich syndrome, due to receive a stem cell transplant. The V gene is TRBV21-1, the J gene TRBJ2-1; the table's D call TRBD1 went unverified against the DNA. TRBV21-1 represents a pseudogene. The sample was PBMCs, taken before TCRalphabeta/CD19-depleted stem cell transplant. The CDR3 loop reads CASSKFSGHDSYNEQFF. CDR3 nucleotide sequence: TGTGCCAGCAGCAAATTTTCCGGACACGACTCCTACAATGAGCAGTTCTTC.